The clone carrying this T cell receptor (beta chain) came up a few times. This sample was included in a study of patients and donors after allogeneic stem cell transplantation. From the RT-PCR reads, TCRdb called clonotypes with MiXCR, one entry per CDR3 protein. The profile shows fewer than 180,000 distinct CDR3 sequences, over 35% of them singletons. The CDR3 sequence is 13 residues long. Trimming removed 8 bases from V and 1 base from J, with 11 bases in between. The sequenced material came from blood, either unsorted or a sorted T cell fraction (not recorded which). This chain connects TRBV12-3 or TRBV12-4 to TRBJ1-2; D call uncertain. The clonotype originates from a human donor who was either an allogeneic HSCT recipient or a stem cell or donor lymphocyte infusion donor (not recorded which). It is not recorded whose cells these are; they may come from a transplant donor. For the CDR3, the DNA is TGTGCCAGCGGGCCACGGGATAACTATGGCTACACCTTC. Translation: CASGPRDNYGYTF.